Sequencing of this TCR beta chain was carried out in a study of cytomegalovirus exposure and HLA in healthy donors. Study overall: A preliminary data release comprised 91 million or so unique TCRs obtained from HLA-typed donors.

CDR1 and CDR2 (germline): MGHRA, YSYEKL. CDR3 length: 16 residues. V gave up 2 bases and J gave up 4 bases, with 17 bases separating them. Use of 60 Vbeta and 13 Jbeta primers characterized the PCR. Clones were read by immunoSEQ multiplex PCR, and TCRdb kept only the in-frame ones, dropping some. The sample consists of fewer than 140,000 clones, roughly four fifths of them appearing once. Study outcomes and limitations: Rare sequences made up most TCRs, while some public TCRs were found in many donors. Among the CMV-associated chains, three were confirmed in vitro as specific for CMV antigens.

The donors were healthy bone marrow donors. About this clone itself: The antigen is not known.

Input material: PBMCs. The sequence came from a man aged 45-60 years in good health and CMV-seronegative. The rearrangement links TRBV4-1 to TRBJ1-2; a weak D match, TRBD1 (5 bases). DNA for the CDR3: TGCGCCAGCAGCCAAACGGGACTCGGTGAGAGCTATGGCTACACCTTC. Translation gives CASSQTGLGESYGYTF.